What follows are 7 T cell receptor beta chains derived from one specimen sequenced in a study of cytomegalovirus exposure and HLA in healthy donors. Primers included in the PCR were 60 Vbeta and 13 Jbeta primers. Repertoires were generated with immunoSEQ multiplex PCR, while TCRdb's copy carries only in-frame clones and drops some. The table has about 200,000 clones, roughly 72% seen once; the top ten hold 1.5% to 2%. Material for sequencing was PBMCs. The origin of the receptors is a man between 25 and 39 years old in good health and CMV-seronegative.

This chain connects TRBV5-5 to TRBJ2-3; D might be TRBD1 (6 bases). V was cut by 4 bases and J by 2 bases, with 17 bases left in between. CDR1 and CDR2 (germline): SGHKS, YYEKEE (reference sequence). The CDR3 is made up of 16 amino acids. The CDR3 loop is CASSPAGQILTDTQYF. Here the CDR3 DNA reads TGTGCCAGCAGCCCCGCCGGACAGATACTCACAGATACGCAGTATTTT.

This clone has only one observation. The genes are TRBV9 and TRBJ2-7, with 10 bases aligning to TRBD1. This CDR3 contains 18 residues. V shed 0 bases and J 6 bases; nucleotides not matched to a gene: 15. In germline, CDR1 is SGDLS, CDR2 YYNGEE. The CDR3 DNA is TGTGCCAGCAGCGTAGCTCTCCACCAGACAGGGGGCGGGGGCGAGCAGTACTTC. Translating gives CASSVALHQTGGGGEQYF.

The chain employs TRBV7-9 and TRBJ2-2; tentatively, D is TRBD2 (5 bases). Deletions cut 2 bases from V and 7 bases from J, with 11 bases between. The germline V gene encodes CDR1 SEHNR and CDR2 FQNEAQ (reference sequence). The CDR3 consists of 14 residues. The CDR3 spells CASSLRGPGGELFF. The CDR3 bases are TGTGCCAGCAGCTTACGAGGGCCGGGCGGGGAGCTGTTTTTT.

This chain uses TRBV6-5 with TRBJ1-2; no clear D. Germline values: CDR1 MNHEY, CDR2 SVGAGI. The CDR3 is made up of 9 amino acids. V lost 9 bases and J 12 bases, leaving 11 bases between the germline ends. The CDR3 here is CARTNQDTF. Here the CDR3 DNA reads TGTGCCAGGACAAATCAGGACACCTTC.

This clone was recorded a few times. The chain employs TRBV19 and TRBJ1-3; TRBD1 aligns across 7 bases. With 0 bases clipped from V and 0 bases from J, the junction kept 8 bases outside the gene matches. This CDR3 comprises 18 residues. Germline V lookup: CDR1 LNHDA, CDR2 SQIVND (reference sequence). For the CDR3, the DNA is TGTGCCAGTAGTATAGATCTATCCGGGACAGCCTCTGGAAACACCATATATTTT. Translating it yields CASSIDLSGTASGNTIYF.

The chain couples TRBV18 to TRBJ2-1; 9 bases map to TRBD2. The CDR3 covers 14 residues. J gave up 7 bases and V 1 base, and 2 bases lay outside the gene matches. Germline V gives CDR1 KGHSH, CDR2 LQKENI. The CDR3 DNA is TGTGCCAGCTCACCACTAGCGGGAGAGAATGAGCAGTTCTTC. Translated, it gives CASSPLAGENEQFF. The variable domain in full, with the rest retrieved from reference TRBV18 and TRBJ2-1, is NAGVMQNPRHLVRRRGQEARLRCSPMKGHSHVYWYRQLPEEGLKFMVYLQKENIIDESGMPKERFSAEFPKEGPSILRIQQVVRGDSAAYFCASSPLAGENEQFFGPGTRLTVL.

In the case of this clone: A read error may account for a junction end that differs from germline. The V call is TRBV6-6, the J call TRBJ1-4; D is unresolved. The CDR3 covers 14 residues. CDR1 and CDR2 from the germline V gene are MNHNY and SVGAGI (reference sequence). This CDR3 reads CASSYFSTNEKLFF. CDR3 bases: TGTGCCAGTAGTTACTTTAGTACTAATGAAAAACTGTTTTTT.